A selection of T cell receptor beta chains follows, all from one sample in a study of T cells in Graves' hyperthyroidism and ophthalmopathy. TCRdb reprocessed the multiplex PCR reads via MiXCR and lists one record per CDR3 protein. This sample has nearly 600,000 distinct CDR3 sequences, with approximately 15% found just once. Material for sequencing was blood. Receptors originate from a woman between 18 and 30 years old with Graves' ophthalmopathy. Both conserved end residues are part of each CDR3. The D gene is left open where the match is weak. Not every row has a clone size; where given, it reads once, few, many or a size class.

14	TRBD2	TRBV6-2/TRBV6-3	TRBJ2-2	many	CASSPGLADGELFF	TGTGCCAGCAGTCCCGGACTAGCCGACGGGGAGCTGTTTTTT
17	NA	TRBV4-2	TRBJ1-5	NA	CASSRNRGTARDQPQHF	TGTGCCAGCAGCCGGAATCGAGGGACGGCCAGAGATCAGCCCCAGCATTTT
14	NA	TRBV19	TRBJ1-4	few	CASALQGHQEKLFF	TGTGCCAGTGCCCTACAGGGCCATCAGGAAAAACTGTTTTTT
14	TRBD1	TRBV12-3/TRBV12-4	TRBJ1-2	many	CASSPWTGAHGYTF	TGTGCCAGCAGTCCGTGGACAGGGGCTCACGGCTACACCTTC
13	TRBD1	TRBV7-9	TRBJ1-5	many	CASGQGADQPQHF	TGTGCCAGCGGTCAGGGGGCGGATCAGCCCCAGCATTTT
15	NA	TRBV12-3/TRBV12-4	TRBJ1-2	many	CASSSDFSANYGYTF	TGTGCCAGCAGTTCTGACTTCAGTGCTAACTATGGCTACACCTTC
16	TRBD2	TRBV12-3/TRBV12-4	TRBJ2-1	many	CASSLRGGSRNNEQFF	TGTGCCAGCAGCCTAAGAGGCGGGAGTCGGAACAATGAGCAGTTCTTC
15	NA	TRBV14	TRBJ2-3	NA	CASRPRAGSTDTQYF	TGTGCCAGCAGGCCAAGGGCAGGGAGCACAGATACGCAGTATTTT
19	TRBD2	TRBV29-1	TRBJ2-5	many	CSVEDLEGLPGLAQETQYF	TGCAGCGTTGAAGATCTAGAGGGACTTCCGGGACTAGCGCAAGAGACCCAGTACTTC
13	NA	TRBV15	TRBJ2-7	many	CATSRDSYYEQYF	TGTGCCACCAGCAGGGACAGCTACTACGAGCAGTACTTC
15	TRBD2	TRBV6-2/TRBV6-3	TRBJ2-1	few	CASSYWTSGNNEQFF	TGTGCCAGCAGTTACTGGACTAGCGGCAACAATGAGCAGTTCTTC
15	NA	TRBV16	TRBJ1-2	few	CASSVAGAEGYGYTF	TGTGCCAGCAGCGTAGCCGGTGCGGAAGGGTATGGCTACACCTTC
14	TRBD1	TRBV10-3	TRBJ1-2	many	CAISPGGYDYGYTF	TGTGCCATCAGTCCAGGGGGCTACGACTATGGCTACACCTTC
16	TRBD1	TRBV5-1	TRBJ1-2	many	CASSFAGQGANYGYTF	TGCGCCAGCAGCTTCGCTGGACAGGGCGCCAACTATGGCTACACCTTC
14	TRBD1	TRBV10-3	TRBJ1-2	many	CAIGTDLGTYGYTF	TGTGCCATCGGGACAGACCTAGGGACCTATGGCTACACCTTC
19	NA	TRBV7-2	TRBJ2-1	many	CASSHGRRGSLSLVGEQFF	TGTGCCAGCAGCCATGGTAGGCGGGGTTCCCTCTCGTTGGTTGGTGAGCAGTTCTTC
14	NA	TRBV20-1	TRBJ2-1	NA	CSARLRVSYNEQFF	TGCAGTGCTAGACTACGGGTTTCTTACAATGAGCAGTTCTTC
14	NA	TRBV11-3	TRBJ2-5	many	CASSLIARQETQYF	TGTGCCAGCAGCTTAATAGCGCGTCAAGAGACCCAGTACTTC
17	TRBD1	TRBV28	TRBJ1-3	many	CASSTSSGTGAGNTIYF	TGTGCCAGCAGCACATCTTCCGGGACAGGGGCGGGAAACACCATATATTTT
13	TRBD2	TRBV20-1	TRBJ2-7	NA	CSASRAAGDEQYF	TGCAGTGCTAGTCGGGCAGCGGGAGACGAGCAGTACTTC
14	NA	TRBV20-1	TRBJ2-1	many	CSASRGDVVNEQFF	TGCAGTGCTAGCAGAGGGGATGTGGTCAATGAGCAGTTCTTC
13	NA	TRBV3-1	TRBJ2-2	few	CASSQPEIGELFF	TGTGCCAGCAGCCAACCAGAAATCGGGGAGCTGTTTTTT
15	TRBD2	TRBV9	TRBJ2-5	NA	CASSVSGGLKETQYF	TGTGCCAGCAGCGTAAGCGGGGGATTGAAAGAGACCCAGTACTTC